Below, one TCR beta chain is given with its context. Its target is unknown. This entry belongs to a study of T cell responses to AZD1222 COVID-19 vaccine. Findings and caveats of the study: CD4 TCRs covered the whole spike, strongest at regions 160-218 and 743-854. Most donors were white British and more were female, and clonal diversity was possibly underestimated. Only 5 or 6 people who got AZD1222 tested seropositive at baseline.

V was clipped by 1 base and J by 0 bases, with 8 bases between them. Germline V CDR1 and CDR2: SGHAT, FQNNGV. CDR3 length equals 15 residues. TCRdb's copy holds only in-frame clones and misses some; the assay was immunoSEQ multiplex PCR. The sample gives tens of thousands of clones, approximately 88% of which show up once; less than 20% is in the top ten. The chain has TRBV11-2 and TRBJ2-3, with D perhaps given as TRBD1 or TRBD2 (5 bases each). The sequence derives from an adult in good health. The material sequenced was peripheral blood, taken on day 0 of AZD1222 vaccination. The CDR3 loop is CASSLGGTSTDTQYF. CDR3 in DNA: TGTGCCAGCAGCTTAGGGGGGACCAGCACAGATACGCAGTATTTT.